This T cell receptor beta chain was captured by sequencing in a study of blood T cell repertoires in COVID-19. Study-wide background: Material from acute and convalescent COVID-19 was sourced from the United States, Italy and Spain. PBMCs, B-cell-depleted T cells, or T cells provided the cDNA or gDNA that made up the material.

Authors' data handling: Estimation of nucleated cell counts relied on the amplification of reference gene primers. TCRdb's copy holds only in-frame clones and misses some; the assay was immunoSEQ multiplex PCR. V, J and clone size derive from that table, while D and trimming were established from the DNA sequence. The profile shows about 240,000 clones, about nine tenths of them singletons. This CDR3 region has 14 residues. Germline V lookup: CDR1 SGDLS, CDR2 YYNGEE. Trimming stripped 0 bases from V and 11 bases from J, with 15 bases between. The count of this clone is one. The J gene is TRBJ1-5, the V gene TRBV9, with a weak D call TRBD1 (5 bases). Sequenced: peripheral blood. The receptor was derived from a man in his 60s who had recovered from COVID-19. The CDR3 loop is CASSVGQGPYSQHF. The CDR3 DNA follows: TGTGCCAGCAGCGTAGGGCAGGGCCCATATTCCCAGCATTTT.